This T cell receptor beta chain was sequenced for a study of chemoradiotherapy in HPV16-positive cancers. Overall study findings and caveats: Candidate HPV-specific clones and E7-related TCR motifs grew in tumor during treatment.

CDR1 and CDR2 (germline): MDHEN, SYDVKM. The CDR3 consists of 15 residues. The ends were cut back, 6 bases at V and 8 bases at J, with 22 bases in the middle. Repeated repertoire sampling spanned the course of chemoradiotherapy. Worth noting for this clone: Its antigen is not known.

The protocol was immunoSEQ multiplex PCR, while the TCRdb copy is restricted to in-frame clones and leaves out a portion. This table has approximately 3,200 clones, 80% to 95% appearing once. This sequence originates from a human donor with HPV-associated anogenital cancer. Source: tumor tissue, taken from a patient who underwent chemoradiotherapy. V usage is TRBV28 and J usage is TRBJ1-1, with D perhaps matching TRBD1 (6 bases). The CDR3, as DNA: TGTGCCAGCAGGTTTGGGCACAGGGAGCGGTTGGAAGCTTTCTTT. The encoded protein is CASRFGHRERLEAFF. Full variable domain (missing parts from reference TRBV28 and TRBJ1-1): DVKVTQSSRYLVKRTGEKVFLECVQDMDHENMFWYRQDPGLGLRLIYFSYDVKMKEKGDIPEGYSVSREKKERFSLILESASTNQTSMYLCASRFGHRERLEAFFGQGTRLTVV.